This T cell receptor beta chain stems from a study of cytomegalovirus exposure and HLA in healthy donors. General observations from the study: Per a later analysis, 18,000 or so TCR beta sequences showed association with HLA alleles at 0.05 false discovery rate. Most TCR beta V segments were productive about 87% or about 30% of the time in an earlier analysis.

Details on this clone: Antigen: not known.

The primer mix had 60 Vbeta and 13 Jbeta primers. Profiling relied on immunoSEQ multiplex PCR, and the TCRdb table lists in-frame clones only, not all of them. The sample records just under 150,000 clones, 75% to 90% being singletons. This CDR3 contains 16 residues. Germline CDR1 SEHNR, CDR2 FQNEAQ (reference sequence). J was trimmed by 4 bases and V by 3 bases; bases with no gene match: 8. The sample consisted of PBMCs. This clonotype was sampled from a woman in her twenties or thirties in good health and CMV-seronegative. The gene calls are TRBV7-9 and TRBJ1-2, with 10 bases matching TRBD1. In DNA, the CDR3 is TGTGCCAGCAGCTTGGAGGGACAGGGGACGGGCTATGGCTACACCTTC. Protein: CASSLEGQGTGYGYTF.